This TCR beta chain derives from a study of blood T cell repertoires in COVID-19. Study at large: Acute and convalescent COVID-19 samples came from the United States, Italy and Spain. In each case, the material was cDNA or gDNA derived from T cells, B-cell-depleted T cells, or PBMCs.

In the original processing: Using reference gene primer amplification, nucleated cell counts were estimated. Generated by immunoSEQ multiplex PCR, the TCRdb table keeps only in-frame clones and is missing some. That table is the source of V, J and clone size, and D and trimming were worked out from the DNA. The sample has about 120,000 clones; 80% are singletons. Trimming cost V 0 bases and J 7 bases; bases outside gene matches: 5. The germline CDR1 and CDR2 sequences are GTSNPN and SVGIG (reference sequence). The CDR3 runs 15 residues. The origin of this receptor is a man aged 55 to 69 with active or convalescent COVID-19. Sequencing was carried out using peripheral blood. The chain couples TRBV30 to TRBJ2-2, with TRBD2 identical over 10 bases. The CDR3 spells CAWSVSGRAGGELFF. In nucleotides, the CDR3 is TGTGCCTGGAGTGTGAGCGGGAGGGCCGGCGGGGAGCTGTTTTTT.